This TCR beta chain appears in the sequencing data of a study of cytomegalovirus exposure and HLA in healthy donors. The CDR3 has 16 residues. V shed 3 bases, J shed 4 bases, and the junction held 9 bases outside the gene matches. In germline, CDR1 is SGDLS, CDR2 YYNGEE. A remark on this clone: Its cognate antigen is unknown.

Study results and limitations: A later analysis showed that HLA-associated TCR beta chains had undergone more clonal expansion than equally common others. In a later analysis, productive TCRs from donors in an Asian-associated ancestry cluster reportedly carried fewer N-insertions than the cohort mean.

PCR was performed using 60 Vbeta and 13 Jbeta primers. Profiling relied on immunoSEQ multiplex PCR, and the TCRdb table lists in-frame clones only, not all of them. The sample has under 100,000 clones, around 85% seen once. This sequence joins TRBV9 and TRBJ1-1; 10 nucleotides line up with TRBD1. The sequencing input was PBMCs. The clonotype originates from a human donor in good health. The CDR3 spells CASSGSIGTGVTEAFF. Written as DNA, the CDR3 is TGTGCCAGCAGCGGCTCTATCGGGACAGGGGTCACTGAAGCTTTCTTT.